The next 8 T cell receptor beta chains were all read from a single sample in a study of shared clonotypes between healthy human individuals. Only in-frame clones appear in the TCRdb table, and some are missing; sequencing was by immunoSEQ multiplex PCR. The sample lists roughly 2.2 million clones, 85% to 95% seen once, with 0.37% in the top ten. The sample comprised naive CD4+ T cells from PBMCs. The subset here: CD45RA+ positively selected. The receptor set was obtained from a man between 18 and 29 years old in good health. Some clones in this sample may be carry-over from other donors' samples.

J is TRBJ1-3 and V is TRBV7-2; 7 bases agree with TRBD1. Germline trimming cut 5 bases from V and 1 base from J; bases unmatched to any gene: 8. The CDR3 contains 16 residues. Germline CDR1 is SGHTA and CDR2 is FQGNSA. The CDR3 DNA reads TGTGCCAGCAGCACCCAGACAGGGTTATCTGGAAACACCATATATTTT. Translation gives CASSTQTGLSGNTIYF.

This clone was counted between two and nine times. The chain has TRBV11-3 and TRBJ2-2; possibly TRBD2 for D (5 bases). The CDR3 length is 14 residues. CDR1 and CDR2 (germline): SGHNT, YENEEA. The ends were cut back, 0 bases at V and 6 bases at J, with 8 bases in the middle. CDR3 loop: CASSLDRDAGELFF. The CDR3 DNA reads as TGTGCCAGCAGCTTAGATCGGGATGCCGGGGAGCTGTTTTTT.

J is TRBJ1-1 and V is TRBV30; TRBD1 matches at 7 bases. Germline CDR1 and CDR2: GTSNPN and SVGIG (reference sequence). The trim removed 3 bases at V and 1 base at J, leaving 2 bases unmatched. This CDR3 has 13 amino acids. CDR3 nucleotides: TGTGCCTGGAGCGGGACAGAGAACACTGAAGCTTTCTTT. This sequence encodes CAWSGTENTEAFF.

The chain employs TRBV2 and TRBJ2-5; D unresolved. The CDR3 is 13 residues long. CDR1 and CDR2 (germline): SNHLY, FYNNEI. The germline V and J ends were trimmed by 5 bases and 2 bases, with 9 bases remaining between them. The CDR3 reads CASSSVVQETQYF. For the CDR3, the DNA is TGTGCCAGCAGTTCAGTGGTACAAGAGACCCAGTACTTC.

Worth noting for this clone: Other DNA sequences of this sample code for an identical CDR3. This chain connects TRBV9 to TRBJ2-3, with 10 bases identical to TRBD2. J gave up 1 base and V 2 bases, and 4 bases lay outside the gene matches. CDR3 length: 16 residues. The germline V gene has CDR1 SGDLS and CDR2 YYNGEE. The DNA of the CDR3 is TGTGCCAGCAGCGTGGGACTAGCGCCTCGCACAGATACGCAGTATTTT. Translated, it gives CASSVGLAPRTDTQYF.

The chain combines TRBV18 with TRBJ2-5, with TRBD2 matching over 8 bases. CDR1 is KGHSH, CDR2 LQKENI, per germline. After removal of 5 bases from V and 3 bases from J, the junction contained 2 bases not matched to a gene. The CDR3 contains 13 residues. The CDR3 loop is CASSGTRKETQYF. CDR3 sequence (DNA): TGTGCCAGCTCAGGGACTAGAAAAGAGACCCAGTACTTC.

The chain combines TRBV5-6 with TRBJ2-1, with D maybe TRBD2 (6 bases). Germline lookup yields CDR1 SGHDT and CDR2 YYEEEE. The length of the CDR3 is 14 residues. V lost 4 bases and J lost 7, with 15 bases in between. The CDR3, as DNA: TGTGCCAGCAGCCCAATGCTGGGGAGGAATGAGCAGTTCTTC. It encodes CASSPMLGRNEQFF.

The V gene is TRBV5-1, the J gene TRBJ2-1; 9 positions match TRBD2. CDR1 and CDR2 from the germline V gene are SGHRS and YFSETQ. The V and J ends lost 4 bases and 1 base, in that order; junction bases with no gene match: 3. CDR3 length: 15 residues. This CDR3 is CASSPAGGSYNEQFF. The CDR3 region has the DNA TGCGCCAGCAGCCCAGCGGGAGGTTCCTACAATGAGCAGTTCTTC.